One sample yielded the 11 T cell receptor beta chains listed below, sequenced in a study of PD-1 blockade in mismatch repair-deficient tumors. The data were produced by immunoSEQ multiplex PCR, yet TCRdb's version contains in-frame clones alone and is incomplete. The sample includes 60,000 to 75,000 clones, approximately 89% of them seen just once. This specimen was peripheral blood, taken 52 weeks after starting pembrolizumab. These receptors originate from an adult with mismatch repair-deficient cancer.

V and J are TRBV11-3 and TRBJ1-4; D is unclear. Trimming took off 5 bases at V and 7 bases at J, with 5 bases between the two ends. From germline, CDR1 is SGHNT and CDR2 YENEEA. This CDR3 has 11 amino acids. CDR3 residues: CASSLGEKLFF. Written as DNA, the CDR3 is TGTGCCAGCAGCCTTGGTGAAAAACTGTTTTTT.

J is TRBJ2-3 and V is TRBV2; no clear D gene. The germline gives CDR1 SNHLY, CDR2 FYNNEI. The CDR3 contains 12 residues. Deletions cut 8 bases from V and 3 bases from J, with 9 bases between. The CDR3 is CASLNRTDTQYF. The CDR3 DNA reads TGTGCCAGCCTGAACCGAACAGATACGCAGTATTTT.

This clone was detected a few times. The J gene is TRBJ1-2, the V gene TRBV19; 8 nucleotides match TRBD1. Germline assignment: CDR1 LNHDA and CDR2 SQIVND (reference sequence). The CDR3 is 12 amino acids. Unmatched junction bases numbered 5, after V lost 8 bases and J lost 6 bases. The CDR3 spells CASDNRGNGYTF. In nucleotides, the CDR3 is TGTGCCAGTGACAACAGGGGGAATGGCTACACCTTC.

This chain uses TRBV5-1 with TRBJ2-1; no definite D call. Trimming left V 0 bases short and J 9 bases short, with 7 bases between. Per germline, CDR1 SGHRS and CDR2 YFSETQ. The CDR3 sequence is 12 residues long. CDR3 loop: CASSLGVPEQFF. DNA for the CDR3: TGCGCCAGCAGCTTGGGAGTCCCTGAGCAGTTCTTC.

A few counts support this clone. The rearrangement joins TRBV4-1 to TRBJ2-7, with TRBD1 matching 9 bases. The CDR3 totals 15 residues. With V trimmed by 3 bases and J by 3 bases, 6 bases remained unmatched. CDR1 and CDR2 from the germline V gene are MGHRA and YSYEKL. The CDR3 bases are TGCGCCAGCAGCCACGGACAGGGGAGGAGCTACGAGCAGTACTTC. Its translation is CASSHGQGRSYEQYF.

The chain employs TRBV7-9 and TRBJ1-1; D uncertain. CDR1 and CDR2 (germline): SEHNR, FQNEAQ (reference sequence). The CDR3 has 15 amino acids. Trimming stripped 2 bases from V and 6 bases from J, with 16 bases between. The CDR3 sequence: CASSLNAVESPEAFF. The DNA of the CDR3 is TGTGCCAGCAGCTTAAACGCCGTTGAGAGCCCTGAAGCTTTCTTT.

The J gene is TRBJ2-1, the V gene TRBV19; 10 bases align to TRBD2. CDR1 and CDR2 from the germline V gene are LNHDA and SQIVND (reference sequence). This CDR3 region has 16 residues. Trimming cost V 5 bases and J 3 bases; bases outside gene matches: 7. CDR3 in amino acids: CASSAGLAEFYNEQFF. The DNA for the CDR3 is TGTGCCAGTAGTGCAGGACTAGCGGAATTCTACAATGAGCAGTTCTTC.

V gene TRBV9 combines with J gene TRBJ2-3, with no clear D. V lost 0 bases and J lost 5, with 10 bases in between. This CDR3 has 14 amino acids. Germline-derived CDR1 and CDR2 are SGDLS and YYNGEE. Here the CDR3 reads CASSVDPRRDTQYF. For the CDR3, the DNA is TGTGCCAGCAGCGTAGACCCGCGGAGAGATACGCAGTATTTT.

The chain joins TRBV18 to TRBJ2-5, with a weak D call TRBD1 (6 bases). CDR3 size: 15 residues. Between the trimmed V and J ends, which lost 3 bases and 0 bases, there was a span of 11 bases. The germline CDR1 and CDR2 sequences are KGHSH and LQKENI. The CDR3 region has the DNA TGTGCCAGCTCACCGCCCGACAGGAACCAAGAGACCCAGTACTTC. Amino acids: CASSPPDRNQETQYF. The whole variable domain, filled in from reference TRBV18 and TRBJ2-5, reads NAGVMQNPRHLVRRRGQEARLRCSPMKGHSHVYWYRQLPEEGLKFMVYLQKENIIDESGMPKERFSAEFPKEGPSILRIQQVVRGDSAAYFCASSPPDRNQETQYFGPGTRLLVL.

The chain is built from TRBV4-1 and TRBJ2-1; D unclear. Germline loops: CDR1 MGHRA, CDR2 YSYEKL. This CDR3 spans 12 amino acids. With 1 base removed from V and 4 bases from J, the gap between germline ends came to 2 bases. CDR3 in DNA: TGCGCCAGCAGCCAAGGATACAATGAGCAGTTCTTC. Its protein is CASSQGYNEQFF.

The V and J genes are TRBV19 and TRBJ1-2, with unresolved D. Between the trimmed V and J ends, which lost 3 bases and 7 bases, there was a span of 15 bases. CDR3 length: 14 amino acids. Germline loops: CDR1 LNHDA, CDR2 SQIVND (reference sequence). The CDR3 is CASSMWGGGGGYTF. The CDR3 DNA reads TGTGCCAGTAGTATGTGGGGTGGAGGTGGTGGCTACACCTTC.